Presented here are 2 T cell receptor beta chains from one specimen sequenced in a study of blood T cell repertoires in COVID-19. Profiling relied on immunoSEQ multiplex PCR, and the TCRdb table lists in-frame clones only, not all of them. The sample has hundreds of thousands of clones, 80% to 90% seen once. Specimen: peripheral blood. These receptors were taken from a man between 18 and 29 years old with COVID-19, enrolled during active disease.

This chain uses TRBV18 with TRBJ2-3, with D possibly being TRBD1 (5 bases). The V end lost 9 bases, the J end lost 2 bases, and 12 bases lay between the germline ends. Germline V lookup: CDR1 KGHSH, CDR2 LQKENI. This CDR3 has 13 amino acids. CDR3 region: CASGQSSTDTQYF. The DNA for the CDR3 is TGTGCCAGTGGACAATCGTCCACAGATACGCAGTATTTT.

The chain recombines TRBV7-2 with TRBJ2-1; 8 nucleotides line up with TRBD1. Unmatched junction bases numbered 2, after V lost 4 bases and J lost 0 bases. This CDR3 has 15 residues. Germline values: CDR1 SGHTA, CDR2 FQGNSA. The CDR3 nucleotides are TGTGCCAGCAGCTGGGACAGGAGCTCCTACAATGAGCAGTTCTTC. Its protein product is CASSWDRSSYNEQFF.